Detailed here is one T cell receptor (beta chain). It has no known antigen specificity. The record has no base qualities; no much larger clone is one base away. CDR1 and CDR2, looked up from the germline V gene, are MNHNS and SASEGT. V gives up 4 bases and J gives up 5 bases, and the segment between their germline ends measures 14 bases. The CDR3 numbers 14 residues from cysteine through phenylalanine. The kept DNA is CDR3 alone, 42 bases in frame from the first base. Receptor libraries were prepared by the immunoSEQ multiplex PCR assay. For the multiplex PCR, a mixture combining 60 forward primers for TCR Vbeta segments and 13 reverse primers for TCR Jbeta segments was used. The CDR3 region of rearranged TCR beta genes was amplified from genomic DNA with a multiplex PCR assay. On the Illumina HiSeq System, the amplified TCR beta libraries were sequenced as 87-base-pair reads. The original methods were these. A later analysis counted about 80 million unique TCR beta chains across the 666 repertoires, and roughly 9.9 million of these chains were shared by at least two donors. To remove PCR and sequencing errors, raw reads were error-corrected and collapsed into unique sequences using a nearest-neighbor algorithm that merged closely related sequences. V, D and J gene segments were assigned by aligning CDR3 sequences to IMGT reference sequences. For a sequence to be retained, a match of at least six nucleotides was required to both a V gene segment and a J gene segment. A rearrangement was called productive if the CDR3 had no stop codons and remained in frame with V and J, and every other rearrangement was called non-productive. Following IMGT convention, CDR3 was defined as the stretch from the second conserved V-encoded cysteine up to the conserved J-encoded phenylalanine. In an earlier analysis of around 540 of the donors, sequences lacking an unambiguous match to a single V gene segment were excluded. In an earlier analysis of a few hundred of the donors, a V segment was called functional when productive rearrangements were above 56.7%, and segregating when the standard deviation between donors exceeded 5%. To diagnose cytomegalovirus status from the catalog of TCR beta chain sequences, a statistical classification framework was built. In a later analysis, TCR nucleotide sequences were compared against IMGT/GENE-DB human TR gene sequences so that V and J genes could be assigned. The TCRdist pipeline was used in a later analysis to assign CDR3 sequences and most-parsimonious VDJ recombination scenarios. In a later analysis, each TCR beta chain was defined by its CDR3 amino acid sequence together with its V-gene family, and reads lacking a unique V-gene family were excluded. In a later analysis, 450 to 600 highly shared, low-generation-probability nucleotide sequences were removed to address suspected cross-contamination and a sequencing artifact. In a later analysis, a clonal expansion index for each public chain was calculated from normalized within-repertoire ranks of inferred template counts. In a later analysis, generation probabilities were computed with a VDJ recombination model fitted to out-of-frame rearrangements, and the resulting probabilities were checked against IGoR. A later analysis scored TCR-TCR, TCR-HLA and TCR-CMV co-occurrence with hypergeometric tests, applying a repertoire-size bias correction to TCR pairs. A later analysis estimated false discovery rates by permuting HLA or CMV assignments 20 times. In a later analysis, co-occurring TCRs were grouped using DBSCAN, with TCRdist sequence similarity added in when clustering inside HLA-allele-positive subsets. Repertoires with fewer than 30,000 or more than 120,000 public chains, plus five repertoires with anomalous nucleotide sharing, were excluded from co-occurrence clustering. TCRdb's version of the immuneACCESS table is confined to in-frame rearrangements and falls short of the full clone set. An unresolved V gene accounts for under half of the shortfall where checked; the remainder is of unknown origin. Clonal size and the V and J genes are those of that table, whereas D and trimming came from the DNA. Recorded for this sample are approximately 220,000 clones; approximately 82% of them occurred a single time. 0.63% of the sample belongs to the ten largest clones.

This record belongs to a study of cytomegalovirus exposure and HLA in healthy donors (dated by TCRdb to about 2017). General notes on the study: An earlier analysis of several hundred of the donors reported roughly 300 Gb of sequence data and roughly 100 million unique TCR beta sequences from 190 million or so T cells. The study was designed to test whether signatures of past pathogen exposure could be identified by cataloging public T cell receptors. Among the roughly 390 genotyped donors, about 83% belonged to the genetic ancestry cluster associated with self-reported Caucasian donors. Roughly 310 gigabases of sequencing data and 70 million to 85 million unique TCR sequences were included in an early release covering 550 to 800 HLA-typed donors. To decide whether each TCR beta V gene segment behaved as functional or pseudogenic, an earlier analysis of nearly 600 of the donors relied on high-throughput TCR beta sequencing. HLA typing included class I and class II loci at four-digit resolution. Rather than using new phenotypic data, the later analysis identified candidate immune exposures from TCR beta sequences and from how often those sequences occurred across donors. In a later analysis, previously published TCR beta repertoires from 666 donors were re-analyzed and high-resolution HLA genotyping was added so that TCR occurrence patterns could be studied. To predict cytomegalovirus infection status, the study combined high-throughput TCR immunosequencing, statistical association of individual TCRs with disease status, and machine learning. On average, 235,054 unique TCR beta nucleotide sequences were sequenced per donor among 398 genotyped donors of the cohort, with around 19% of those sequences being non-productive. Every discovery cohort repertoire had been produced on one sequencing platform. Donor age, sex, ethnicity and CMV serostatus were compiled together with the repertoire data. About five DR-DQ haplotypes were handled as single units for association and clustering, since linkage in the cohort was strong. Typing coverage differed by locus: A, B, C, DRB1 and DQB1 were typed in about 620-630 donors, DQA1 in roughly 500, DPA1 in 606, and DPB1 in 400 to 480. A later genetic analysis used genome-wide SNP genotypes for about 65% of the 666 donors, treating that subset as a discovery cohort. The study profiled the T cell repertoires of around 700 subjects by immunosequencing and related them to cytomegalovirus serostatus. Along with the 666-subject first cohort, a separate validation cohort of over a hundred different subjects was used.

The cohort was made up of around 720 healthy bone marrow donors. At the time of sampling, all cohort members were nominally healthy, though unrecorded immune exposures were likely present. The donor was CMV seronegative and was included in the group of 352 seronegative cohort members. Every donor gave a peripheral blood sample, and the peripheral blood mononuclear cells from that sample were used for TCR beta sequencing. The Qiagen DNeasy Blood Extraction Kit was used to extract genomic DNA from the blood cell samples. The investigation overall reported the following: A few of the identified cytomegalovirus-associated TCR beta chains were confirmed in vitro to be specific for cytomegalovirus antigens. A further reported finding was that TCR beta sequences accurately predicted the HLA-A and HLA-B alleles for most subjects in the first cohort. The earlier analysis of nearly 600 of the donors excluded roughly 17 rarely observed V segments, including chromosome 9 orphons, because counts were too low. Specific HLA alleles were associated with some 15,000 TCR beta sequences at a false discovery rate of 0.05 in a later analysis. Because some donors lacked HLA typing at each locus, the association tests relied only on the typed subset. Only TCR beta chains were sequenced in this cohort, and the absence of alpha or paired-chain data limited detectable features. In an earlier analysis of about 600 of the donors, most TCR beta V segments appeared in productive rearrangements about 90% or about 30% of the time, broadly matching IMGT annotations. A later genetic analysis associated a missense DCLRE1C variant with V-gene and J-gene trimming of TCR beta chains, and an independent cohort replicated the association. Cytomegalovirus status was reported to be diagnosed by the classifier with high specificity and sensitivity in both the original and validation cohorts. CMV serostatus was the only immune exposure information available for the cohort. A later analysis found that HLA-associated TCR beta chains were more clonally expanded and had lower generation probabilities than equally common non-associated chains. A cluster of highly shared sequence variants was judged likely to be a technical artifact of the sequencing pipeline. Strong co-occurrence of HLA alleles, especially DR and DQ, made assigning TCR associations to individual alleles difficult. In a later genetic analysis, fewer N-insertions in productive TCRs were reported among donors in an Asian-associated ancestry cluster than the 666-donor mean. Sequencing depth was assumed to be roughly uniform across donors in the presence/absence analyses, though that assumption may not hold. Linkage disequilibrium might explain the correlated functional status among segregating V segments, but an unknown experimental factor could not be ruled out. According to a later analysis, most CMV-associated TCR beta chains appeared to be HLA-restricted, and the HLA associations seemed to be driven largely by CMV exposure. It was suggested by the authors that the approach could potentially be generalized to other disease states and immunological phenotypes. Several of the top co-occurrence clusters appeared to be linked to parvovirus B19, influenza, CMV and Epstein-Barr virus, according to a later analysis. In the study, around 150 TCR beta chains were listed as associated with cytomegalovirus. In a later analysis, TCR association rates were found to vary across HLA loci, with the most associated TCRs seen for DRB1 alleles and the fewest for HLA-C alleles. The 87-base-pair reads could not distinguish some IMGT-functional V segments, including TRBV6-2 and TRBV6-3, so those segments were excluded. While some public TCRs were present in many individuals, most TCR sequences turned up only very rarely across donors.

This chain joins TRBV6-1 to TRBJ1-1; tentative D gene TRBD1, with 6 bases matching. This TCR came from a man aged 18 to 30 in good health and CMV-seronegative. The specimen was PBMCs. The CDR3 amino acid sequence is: CASSATQGATEAFF. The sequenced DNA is TGTGCCAGCAGTGCTACACAGGGAGCGACTGAAGCTTTCTTT.